The 22 T cell receptor beta chains presented below share a single source sample, sequenced in a study of blood T cell repertoires in COVID-19. This table comes from immunoSEQ multiplex PCR, and its TCRdb copy is limited to in-frame clones, with some not included. The sample has around 70,000 clones, around 90% seen once. Sequencing was performed on peripheral blood. Every receptor here comes from a human donor in a cohort sampled during active COVID-19.

This rearrangement joins TRBV29-1 to TRBJ1-2; 7 bases fit TRBD1. The germline V gene encodes CDR1 SQVTM and CDR2 ANQGSEA. CDR3 length equals 13 residues. The V and J ends lost 6 bases and 2 bases, in that order; junction bases with no gene match: 6. CDR3 amino acids: CSVVDRLNYGYTF. The CDR3 DNA reads TGCAGCGTCGTGGACAGGCTAAACTATGGCTACACCTTC.

This sequence joins TRBV19 and TRBJ2-1; D not certain. CDR1 is LNHDA and CDR2 is SQIVND in the germline V gene (reference sequence). This CDR3 is 14 amino acids long. V lost 2 bases to trimming and J lost 5 bases, with 10 bases between them. The chain's CDR3 is CASSITHADNEQFF. As DNA, the CDR3 is TGTGCCAGTAGTATAACCCACGCGGACAATGAGCAGTTCTTC. Drawing the rest from reference TRBV19 and TRBJ2-1, the complete variable domain is DGGITQSPKYLFRKEGQNVTLSCEQNLNHDAMYWYRQDPGQGLRLIYYSQIVNDFQKGDIAEGYSVSREKKESFPLTVTSAQKNPTAFYLCASSITHADNEQFFGPGTRLTVL.

The V call is TRBV18, the J call TRBJ2-3; TRBD1 matches at 11 bases. J lost 6 bases, V lost 3 bases, and 14 bases had no gene match. CDR1 is KGHSH and CDR2 is LQKENI in the germline V gene. The CDR3 covers 18 residues. CDR3 in DNA: TGTGCCAGCTCACCGCAGCAGACCGGGACAGGGGGGACCGATACGCAGTATTTT. Protein product: CASSPQQTGTGGTDTQYF.

This chain connects TRBV5-5 to TRBJ2-2; D is possibly TRBD2 (6 bases). CDR1 is SGHKS and CDR2 is YYEKEE in the germline V gene (reference sequence). V gave up 1 base and J gave up 1 base, with 8 bases separating them. The CDR3 runs 15 residues. This CDR3 is CASSLFGGNTGELFF. For the CDR3, the DNA is TGTGCCAGCAGCTTGTTCGGGGGGAACACCGGGGAGCTGTTTTTT. The complete variable domain, with remaining parts taken from reference TRBV5-5 and TRBJ2-2, reads DAGVTQSPTHLIKTRGQQVTLRCSPISGHKSVSWYQQVLGQGPQFIFQYYEKEERGRGNFPDRFSARQFPNYSSELNVNALLLGDSALYLCASSLFGGNTGELFFGEGSRLTVL.

The rearrangement joins TRBV29-1 to TRBJ1-1; 7 bases line up with TRBD1. CDR1 SQVTM and CDR2 ANQGSEA come from the germline V gene. This CDR3 region has 11 residues. CDR3 DNA: TGCGCAGGGACAGAAAGGGCTGAAGCTTTCTTT. This encodes CAGTERAEAFF.

V gene TRBV6-4 combines with J gene TRBJ2-3; the D is unclear. Trimming stripped 4 bases from V and 6 bases from J, with 11 bases between. Germline assignment: CDR1 MRHNA and CDR2 SNTAGT. CDR3 length equals 13 residues. CDR3 sequence: CASSVQESDTQYF. The CDR3 coding sequence is TGTGCCAGCAGTGTGCAGGAATCCGATACGCAGTATTTT.

V and J are TRBV7-9 and TRBJ2-1; 11 positions agree with TRBD2. Germline V CDR1 and CDR2: SEHNR, FQNEAQ (reference sequence). This CDR3 contains 16 residues. Trimming took 1 base from V and 4 from J; bases not matched to a gene: 3. In DNA form, the CDR3 reads TGTGCCAGCAGCTTAGGTCTAGCGGGGGGTTACAATGAGCAGTTCTTC. Its protein is CASSLGLAGGYNEQFF.

The rearrangement links TRBV5-1 to TRBJ2-1, with 12 bases matching TRBD2. The length of the CDR3 is 19 residues. V shed 2 bases, J shed 3 bases, and the junction held 12 bases outside the gene matches. CDR1 is SGHRS, CDR2 YFSETQ, per germline. The CDR3 region has the DNA TGCGCCAGCAGCTTAGGCCTAGCGGGAGGGCCTGTAAGCTACAATGAGCAGTTCTTC. Its translation: CASSLGLAGGPVSYNEQFF.

V is TRBV7-2 and J is TRBJ1-5; D possibly corresponds to TRBD1 (6 bases). This CDR3 spans 14 amino acids. Trimming took off 4 bases at V and 4 bases at J, with 11 bases between the two ends. Germline lookup yields CDR1 SGHTA and CDR2 FQGNSA. The CDR3 DNA follows: TGTGCCAGCAGCTCCCAGGGGACGAATCAGCCCCAGCATTTT. Its protein is CASSSQGTNQPQHF.

The chain combines TRBV7-2 with TRBJ2-3, with D unresolved. Trimming pared 3 bases from V and 3 bases from J, leaving 7 bases between. The V gene's germline CDR1 is SGHTA and CDR2 FQGNSA. CDR3 size: 13 residues. CDR3 sequence reads: CASSFSRTDTQYF. CDR3 DNA: TGTGCCAGCAGCTTCTCGAGAACAGATACGCAGTATTTT.

The CDR3 spells CASSLEGGVGNTIYF. In nucleotides, the CDR3 is TGCGCCAGCAGCTTGGAGGGAGGGGTTGGAAACACCATATATTTT. The chain carries TRBV5-1 and TRBJ1-3; tentatively, D is TRBD1 (5 bases). CDR3 length: 15 residues. V dropped 0 bases and J dropped 3 bases, with 10 bases sitting between them. CDR1 SGHRS and CDR2 YFSETQ come from the germline V gene. The whole variable domain, filled in from reference TRBV5-1 and TRBJ1-3, reads KAGVTQTPRYLIKTRGQQVTLSCSPISGHRSVSWYQQTPGQGLQFLFEYFSETQRNKGNFPGRFSGRQFSNSRSEMNVSTLELGDSALYLCASSLEGGVGNTIYFGEGSWLTVV.

J is TRBJ2-7 and V is TRBV5-1; 7 nucleotides agree with TRBD1. With 4 bases clipped from V and 1 base from J, the junction kept 5 bases outside the gene matches. Germline CDR1 reads SGHRS; CDR2 reads YFSETQ. This CDR3 is 14 amino acids long. CDR3 sequence: CASSPATGSYEQYF. The CDR3 DNA sequence: TGCGCCAGCAGCCCAGCGACAGGGTCCTACGAGCAGTACTTC.

The chain joins TRBV29-1 to TRBJ1-2; D unclear. The CDR3 loop spans 12 amino acids. Trimming pared 1 base from V and 7 bases from J, leaving 10 bases between. Looked up from germline, CDR1 is SQVTM and CDR2 is ANQGSEA. The CDR3 spells CSVEGWSGGYTF. The CDR3, as DNA: TGCAGCGTTGAAGGGTGGAGTGGTGGCTACACCTTC.

This sequence joins TRBV24-1 and TRBJ2-3, with D maybe TRBD2 (6 bases). Looked up from germline, CDR1 is KGHDR and CDR2 is SFDVKD. Trimming removed 3 bases from V and 6 bases from J, with 18 bases in between. The CDR3 runs to 16 residues. This CDR3 reads CATSDARPGGADTQYF. The DNA of the CDR3 is TGTGCCACCAGTGATGCCAGACCCGGGGGTGCGGATACGCAGTATTTT.

The rearrangement joins TRBV19 to TRBJ1-2; possible D gene TRBD1, 5 bases. V lost 7 bases and J lost 0, with 12 bases in between. Germline-derived CDR1 and CDR2 are LNHDA and SQIVND (reference sequence). This CDR3 is 14 amino acids long. The CDR3 bases are TGTGCCAGTATAGCGGGGACGACTAACTATGGCTACACCTTC. Translation: CASIAGTTNYGYTF.

CDR3 nucleotide sequence: TGTGCCAGCATTTCAGATACAACTAATGAAAAACTGTTTTTT. Translation: CASISDTTNEKLFF. J is TRBJ1-4 and V is TRBV2; no reliable D call. The V gene's germline CDR1 is SNHLY and CDR2 FYNNEI. V was trimmed by 7 bases and J by 0 bases, leaving 9 bases between them. This CDR3 has 14 amino acids.

V usage is TRBV29-1 and J usage is TRBJ1-4; 8 nucleotides align to TRBD1. The CDR3 covers 15 residues. J lost 3 bases, V lost 4 bases, and 7 bases had no gene match. Germline values: CDR1 SQVTM, CDR2 ANQGSEA. CDR3 DNA: TGCAGCGTTGTAGGACAGGGAGGCTCTAATGAAAAACTGTTTTTT. Its translation: CSVVGQGGSNEKLFF.

V usage is TRBV7-8 and J usage is TRBJ2-7, with 9 bases matching TRBD2. Germline values: CDR1 SGHVS, CDR2 FQNEAQ. This CDR3 contains 15 residues. The V segment lost 5 bases and the J segment 2 bases; nucleotides outside the gene matches: 7. This chain's CDR3 is CASSMTSGSAYEQYF. The CDR3 DNA follows: TGTGCCAGCAGCATGACTAGCGGTAGCGCCTACGAGCAGTACTTC.

J is TRBJ1-1 and V is TRBV27, with 7 bases fitting TRBD1. The CDR3 length is 17 residues. The V gene end was trimmed by 3 bases and the J gene end by 4 bases; junction bases not matched to a gene: 14. Germline V lookup: CDR1 MNHEY, CDR2 SMNVEV (reference sequence). CDR3 DNA: TGTGCCAGCAGTTTGGGTGGAGTAGAGGCAGGGGGCACTGAAGCTTTCTTT. It encodes CASSLGGVEAGGTEAFF.

The V and J genes are TRBV11-1 and TRBJ2-1, with 10 bases identical to TRBD2. Germline CDR1 reads SGHAT; CDR2 reads FQDESV (reference sequence). V lost 4 bases to trimming and J lost 6 bases; unmatched junction nucleotides: 3. CDR3 length equals 14 residues. The CDR3 DNA follows: TGTGCCAGCAGCTCGCCTAGCGGGAGCAATGAGCAGTTCTTC. Protein product: CASSSPSGSNEQFF.

V gene TRBV4-3 combines with J gene TRBJ1-5; tentatively, D is TRBD1 (5 bases). The CDR3 sequence is 17 residues long. The germline V and J ends were trimmed by 3 bases and 3 bases, with 18 bases remaining between them. From germline, CDR1 is LGHNA and CDR2 YSLEER. The chain's CDR3 is CASSQGRGRANNQPQHF. The CDR3 DNA follows: TGCGCCAGCAGCCAGGGTAGGGGCAGGGCTAACAATCAGCCCCAGCATTTT.

The V gene is TRBV6-6, the J gene TRBJ2-3, with D possibly being TRBD2 (5 bases). Deletions cut 7 bases from V and 2 bases from J, with 10 bases between. CDR3 length: 13 residues. CDR1 and CDR2 (germline): MNHNY, SVGAGI (reference sequence). As DNA, the CDR3 is TGTGCCAGCAAGGCGACTAACACAGATACGCAGTATTTT. The encoded protein is CASKATNTDTQYF.